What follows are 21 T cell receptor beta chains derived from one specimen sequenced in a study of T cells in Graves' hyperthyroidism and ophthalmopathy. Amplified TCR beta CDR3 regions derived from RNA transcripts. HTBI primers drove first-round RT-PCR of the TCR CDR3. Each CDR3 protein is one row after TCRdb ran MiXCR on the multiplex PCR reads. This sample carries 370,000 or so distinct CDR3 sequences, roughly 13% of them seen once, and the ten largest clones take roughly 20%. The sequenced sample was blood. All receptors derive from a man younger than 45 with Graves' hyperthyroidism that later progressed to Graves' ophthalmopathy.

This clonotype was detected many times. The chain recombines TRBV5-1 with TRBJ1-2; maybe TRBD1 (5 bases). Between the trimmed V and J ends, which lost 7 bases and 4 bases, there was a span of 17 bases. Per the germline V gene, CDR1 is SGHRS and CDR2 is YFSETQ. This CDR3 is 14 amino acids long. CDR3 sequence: CASHDPGRAYGYTF. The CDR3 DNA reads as TGCGCCAGCCACGACCCGGGACGGGCCTATGGCTACACCTTC.

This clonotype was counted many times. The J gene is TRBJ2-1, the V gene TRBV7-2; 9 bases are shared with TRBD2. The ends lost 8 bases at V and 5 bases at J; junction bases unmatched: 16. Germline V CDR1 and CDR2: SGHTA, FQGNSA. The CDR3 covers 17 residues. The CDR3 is CASAGGGRGTLDNEQFF. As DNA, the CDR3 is TGTGCCAGCGCGGGAGGGGGGAGAGGGACCCTCGACAATGAGCAGTTCTTC. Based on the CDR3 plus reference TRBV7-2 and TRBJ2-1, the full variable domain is GAGVSQSPSNKVTEKGKDVELRCDPISGHTALYWYRQSLGQGLEFLIYFQGNSAPDKSGLPSDRFSAERTGGSVSTLTIQRTQQEDSAVYLCASAGGGRGTLDNEQFFGPGTRLTVL.

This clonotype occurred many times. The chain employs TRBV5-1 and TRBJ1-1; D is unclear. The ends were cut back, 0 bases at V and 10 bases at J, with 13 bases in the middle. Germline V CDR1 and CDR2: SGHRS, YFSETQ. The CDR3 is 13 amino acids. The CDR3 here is CASSLAGRSAAFF. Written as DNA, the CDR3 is TGCGCCAGCAGCTTGGCCGGCAGGAGTGCAGCTTTCTTT.

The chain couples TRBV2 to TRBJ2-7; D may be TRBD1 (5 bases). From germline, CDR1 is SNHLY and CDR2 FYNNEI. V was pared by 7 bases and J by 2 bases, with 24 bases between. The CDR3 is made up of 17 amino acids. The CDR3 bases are TGTGCCAGCACCGAAGGATTGGGGCATCAGCCAGCCTACGAGCAGTACTTC. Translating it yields CASTEGLGHQPAYEQYF. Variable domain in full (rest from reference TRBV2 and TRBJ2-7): EPEVTQTPSHQVTQMGQEVILRCVPISNHLYFYWYRQILGQKVEFLVSFYNNEISEKSEIFDDQFSVERPDGSNFTLKIRSTKLEDSAMYFCASTEGLGHQPAYEQYFGPGTRLTVT.

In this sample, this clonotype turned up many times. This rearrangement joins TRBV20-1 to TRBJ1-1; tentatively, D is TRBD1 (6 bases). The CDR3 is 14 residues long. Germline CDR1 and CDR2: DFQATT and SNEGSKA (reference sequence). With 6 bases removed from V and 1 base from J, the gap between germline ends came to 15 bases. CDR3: CSANRDNANTEAFF. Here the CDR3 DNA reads TGCAGTGCAAACAGGGACAACGCGAACACTGAAGCTTTCTTT.

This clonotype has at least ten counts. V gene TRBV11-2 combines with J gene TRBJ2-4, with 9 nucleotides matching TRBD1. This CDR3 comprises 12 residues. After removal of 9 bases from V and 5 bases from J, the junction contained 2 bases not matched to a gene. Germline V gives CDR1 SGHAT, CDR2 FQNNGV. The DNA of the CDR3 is TGTGCCAGTCGGACAGGGGAAAACATTCAGTACTTC. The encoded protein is CASRTGENIQYF.

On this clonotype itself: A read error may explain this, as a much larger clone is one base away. The DNA of the CDR3 is TGTGCCAGCAGTGAACTGGGGACTGAAGCTTTCTTT. This codes for CASSELGTEAFF. The chain recombines TRBV2 with TRBJ1-1; the D is unclear. Germline V gene sequence: CDR1 SNHLY, CDR2 FYNNEI. The V and J ends lost 2 bases and 5 bases respectively, with 6 bases between them. There are 12 residues in the CDR3.

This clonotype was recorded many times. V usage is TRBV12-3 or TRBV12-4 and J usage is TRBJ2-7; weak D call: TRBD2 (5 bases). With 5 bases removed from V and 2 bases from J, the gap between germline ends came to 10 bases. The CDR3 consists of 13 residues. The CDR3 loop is CASSKDGTYEQYF. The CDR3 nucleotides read TGTGCCAGCAGTAAGGACGGGACCTACGAGCAGTACTTC.

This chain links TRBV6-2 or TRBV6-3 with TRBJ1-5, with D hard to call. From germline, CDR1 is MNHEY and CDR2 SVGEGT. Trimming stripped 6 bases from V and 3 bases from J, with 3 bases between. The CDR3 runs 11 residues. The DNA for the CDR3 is TGTGCCAGCAGCGACAATCAGCCCCAGCATTTT. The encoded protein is CASSDNQPQHF.

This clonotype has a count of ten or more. CDR3 nucleotides: TGTGCCAGCAGCTTAGATAGGGCCAGGGTGTATGAGCAGTTCTTC. Protein product: CASSLDRARVYEQFF. The V call is TRBV7-2, the J call TRBJ2-1; D is perhaps TRBD1 (5 bases). Germline lookup yields CDR1 SGHTA and CDR2 FQGNSA. V was trimmed by 1 base and J by 8 bases, leaving 15 bases between them. The CDR3 covers 15 residues.

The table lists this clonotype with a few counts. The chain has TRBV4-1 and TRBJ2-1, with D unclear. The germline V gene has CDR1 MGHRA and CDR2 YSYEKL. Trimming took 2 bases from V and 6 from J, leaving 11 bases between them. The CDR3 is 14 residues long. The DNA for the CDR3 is TGCGCCAGCAGCCAACTTTCAGTGTCCAATGAGCAGTTCTTC. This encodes CASSQLSVSNEQFF.

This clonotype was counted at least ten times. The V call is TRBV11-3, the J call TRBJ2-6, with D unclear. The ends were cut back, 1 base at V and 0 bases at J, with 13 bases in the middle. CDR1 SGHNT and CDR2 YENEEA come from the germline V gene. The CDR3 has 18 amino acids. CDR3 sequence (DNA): TGTGCCAGCAGCTTAGGATGGGCCGGACGCTCTGGGGCCAACGTCCTGACTTTC. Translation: CASSLGWAGRSGANVLTF. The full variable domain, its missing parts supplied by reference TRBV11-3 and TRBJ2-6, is EAGVVQSPRYKIIEKKQPVAFWCNPISGHNTLYWYLQNLGQGPELLIRYENEEAVDDSQLPKDRFSAERLKGVDSTLKIQPAELGDSAVYLCASSLGWAGRSGANVLTFGAGSRLTVL.

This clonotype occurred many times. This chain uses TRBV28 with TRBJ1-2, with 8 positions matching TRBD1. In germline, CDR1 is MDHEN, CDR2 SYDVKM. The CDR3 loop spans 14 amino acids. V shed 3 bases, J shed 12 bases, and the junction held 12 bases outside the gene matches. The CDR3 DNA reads TGTGCCAGCAGTTTTGCGGACAGGGTCCAGAAGGACACCTTC. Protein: CASSFADRVQKDTF.

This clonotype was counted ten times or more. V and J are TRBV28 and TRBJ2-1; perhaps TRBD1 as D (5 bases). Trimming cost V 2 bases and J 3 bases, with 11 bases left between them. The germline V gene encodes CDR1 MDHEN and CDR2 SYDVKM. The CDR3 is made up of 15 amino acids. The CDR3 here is CASSLRGTGYNEQFF. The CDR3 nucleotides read TGTGCCAGCAGTTTAAGGGGAACGGGCTACAATGAGCAGTTCTTC.

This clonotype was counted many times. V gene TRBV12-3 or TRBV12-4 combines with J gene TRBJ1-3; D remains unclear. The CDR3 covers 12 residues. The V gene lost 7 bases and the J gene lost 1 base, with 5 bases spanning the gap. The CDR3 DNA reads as TGTGCCAGCACCCTATCTGGAAACACCATATATTTT. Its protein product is CASTLSGNTIYF.

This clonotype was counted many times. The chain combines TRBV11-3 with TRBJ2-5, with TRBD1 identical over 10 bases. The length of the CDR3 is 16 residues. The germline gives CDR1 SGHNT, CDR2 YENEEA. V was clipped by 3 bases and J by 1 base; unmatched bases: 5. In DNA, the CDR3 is TGTGCCAGCAGCTTGAGCGACAGGGGGCTCCAAGAGACCCAGTACTTC. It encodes CASSLSDRGLQETQYF.

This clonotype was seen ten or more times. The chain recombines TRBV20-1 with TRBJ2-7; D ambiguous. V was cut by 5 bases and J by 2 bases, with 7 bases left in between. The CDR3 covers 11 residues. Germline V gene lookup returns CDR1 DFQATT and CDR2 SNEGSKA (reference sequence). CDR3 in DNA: TGCAGTGCTGCCCGAACCTACGAGCAGTACTTC. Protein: CSAARTYEQYF.

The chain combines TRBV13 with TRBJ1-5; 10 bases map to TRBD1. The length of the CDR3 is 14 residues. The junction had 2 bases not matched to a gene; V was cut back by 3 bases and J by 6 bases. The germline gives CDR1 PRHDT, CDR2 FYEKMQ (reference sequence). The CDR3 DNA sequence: TGTGCCAGCAGCTTTAGGACAGGGGGTCAGCCCCAGCATTTT. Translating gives CASSFRTGGQPQHF.

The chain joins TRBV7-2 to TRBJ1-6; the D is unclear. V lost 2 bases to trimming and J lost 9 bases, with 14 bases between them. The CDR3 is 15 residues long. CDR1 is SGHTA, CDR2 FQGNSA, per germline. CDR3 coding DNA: TGTGCCAGCAGCTTATGTAACAAAATTTGTTCACCCCTCCACTTT. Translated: CASSLCNKICSPLHF.

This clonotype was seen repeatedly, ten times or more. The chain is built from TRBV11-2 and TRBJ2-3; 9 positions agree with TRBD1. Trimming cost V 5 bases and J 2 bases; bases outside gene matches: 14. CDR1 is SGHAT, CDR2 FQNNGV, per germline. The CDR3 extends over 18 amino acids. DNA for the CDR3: TGTGCCAGCAGCCTATCCCCCGGGACAGGGTTTGTCACAGATACGCAGTATTTT. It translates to CASSLSPGTGFVTDTQYF. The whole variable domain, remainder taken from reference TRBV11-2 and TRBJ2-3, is EAGVAQSPRYKIIEKRQSVAFWCNPISGHATLYWYQQILGQGPKLLIQFQNNGVVDDSQLPKDRFSAERLKGVDSTLKIQPAKLEDSAVYLCASSLSPGTGFVTDTQYFGPGTRLTVL.

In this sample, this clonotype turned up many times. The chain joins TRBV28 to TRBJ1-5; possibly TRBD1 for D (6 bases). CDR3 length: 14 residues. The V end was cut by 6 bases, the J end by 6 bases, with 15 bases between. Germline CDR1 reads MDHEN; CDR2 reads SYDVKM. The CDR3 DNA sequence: TGTGCCAGCAGGCTGACAGGATCTAGTCAGCCCCAGCATTTT. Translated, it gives CASRLTGSSQPQHF.